This entry concerns a single T cell receptor beta chain. The antigen is unknown. V shed 3 bases and J shed 7 bases, with 11 bases lying between them. This CDR3 spans 13 amino acids. Some clones are missing from TCRdb's copy, which holds only in-frame ones; the method was immunoSEQ multiplex PCR. The data hold 980,000 or so clones, with more than 75% observed a single time. Only Caucasian adults living in Nashville, Tennessee made up the donor group. The sample comes from a study of shared clonotypes between healthy human individuals. Study findings and constraints: The generation probabilities recorded for non-shared clonotypes fell below those of clonotypes shared by all four donors.

Input material: memory CD4+ T cells sorted from blood. Subset of the sample: CD45RA-negative fraction. The chain recombines TRBV5-3 with TRBJ2-4; D is tentatively TRBD1 or TRBD2 (5 bases each). TRBV5-3 is sorted into the ORF group, with uncertain function. This receptor was identified in a man between 18 and 35 years old in good health. The CDR3 region is CARSWPWGNIQYF. CDR3 nucleotides: TGTGCCAGAAGCTGGCCCTGGGGGAACATTCAGTACTTC.